This entry lists 15 T cell receptor beta chains sequenced from one sample in a study of identical twins. TCRdb reprocessed the 5' RACE reads via MiXCR and lists one record per CDR3 protein. There are about 810,000 distinct CDR3 sequences in the sample; about 12% occur only once, and about 1.5% lies in the top ten. These data are also associated with another study on yellow fever vaccine responses in identical twins.

Material: PBMCs. Every receptor here comes from a woman between 18 and 29 years old in good health.

The chain uses TRBV5-4 and TRBJ2-7, with D tentatively TRBD1 (5 bases). The CDR3 length is 13 residues. In germline, CDR1 is SGHNT, CDR2 YYREEE (reference sequence). Trimming shortened V by 4 bases and J by 6 bases, and 14 bases separated the two germline ends. The CDR3 nucleotides read TGTGCCAGCAGCGACTCTACAGGTTTCGAGCAGTACTTC. Translated: CASSDSTGFEQYF.

This clonotype has more than one count but fewer than ten. The CDR3 coding sequence is TGTGCCATCACGGCAGAGTATAGCAATCAGCCCCAGCATTTT. As protein: CAITAEYSNQPQHF. The chain recombines TRBV10-3 with TRBJ1-5, with D hard to call. The germline CDR1 and CDR2 sequences are ENHRY and SYGVKD. The ends were cut back, 7 bases at V and 0 bases at J, with 10 bases in the middle. The CDR3 consists of 14 residues.

Points on this clonotype: The CDR3 does not end in the conserved phenylalanine or tryptophan, so this is likely a read error. The chain combines TRBV29-1 with TRBJ2-5; 10 bases align to TRBD1. CDR1 is SQVTM and CDR2 is ANQGSEA in the germline V gene. CDR3 length equals 14 residues. V shed 6 bases, J shed 1 base, and the junction held 5 bases outside the gene matches. The CDR3 DNA follows: TGCAGCGTCCGACAGGGGGCTAGCCAAGAGACCCAGTACTAC. Its translation is CSVRQGASQETQYY.

This clonotype showed up many times. The chain recombines TRBV6-5 with TRBJ1-2; D is uncertain. The CDR3 is 14 residues long. Germline V gene lookup returns CDR1 MNHEY and CDR2 SVGAGI. V was cut by 0 bases and J by 8 bases, with 13 bases left in between. This CDR3 reads CASSYSSPAAGYTF. CDR3 coding DNA: TGTGCCAGCAGTTACTCGAGTCCGGCGGCGGGCTACACCTTC.

Many counts were recorded for this clonotype. The chain links TRBV12-3 or TRBV12-4 to TRBJ2-7; possibly TRBD1 for D (6 bases). This CDR3 has 13 residues. V was cut by 5 bases and J by 2 bases, with 10 bases left in between. The CDR3 sequence: CASSQGLPYEQYF. The CDR3 DNA reads as TGTGCCAGCAGTCAGGGGCTCCCCTACGAGCAGTACTTC.

This clonotype was counted between two and nine times. The V call is TRBV5-1, the J call TRBJ2-3; unclear D gene. CDR1 is SGHRS, CDR2 YFSETQ, per germline. This CDR3 has 12 residues. Trimming took off 5 bases at V and 2 bases at J, with 6 bases between the two ends. The CDR3 here is CASRADTDTQYF. The CDR3, as DNA: TGCGCCAGCAGGGCAGACACAGATACGCAGTATTTT.

The rearrangement joins TRBV5-1 to TRBJ2-7, with a possible D match to TRBD2 (6 bases). V gave up 2 bases and J gave up 3 bases, with 9 bases separating them. The CDR3 spans 13 residues. In germline, CDR1 is SGHRS, CDR2 YFSETQ. This CDR3 is CASSLTSNYEQYF. CDR3 coding DNA: TGCGCCAGCAGCTTAACTAGCAACTACGAGCAGTACTTC.

This clonotype was counted a few times. The chain employs TRBV7-8 and TRBJ2-7, with a possible D match to TRBD2 (6 bases). The V end was cut by 5 bases, the J end by 3 bases, with 11 bases between. The CDR3 totals 13 residues. Germline values: CDR1 SGHVS, CDR2 FQNEAQ. The CDR3 nucleotides are TGTGCCAGCAGCCCCCAGGGACTCTACGAGCAGTACTTC. Protein sequence: CASSPQGLYEQYF.

The rearrangement joins TRBV10-1 to TRBJ2-1, with D unclear. V lost 0 bases to trimming and J lost 13 bases, with 13 bases between them. Germline V CDR1 and CDR2: WNHNN, SYGVQD (reference sequence). This CDR3 has 13 residues. Here the CDR3 DNA reads TGCGCCAGCAGTGAGTCCCAATCGGGCCCCCAGTTCTTC. Translating gives CASSESQSGPQFF.

The chain recombines TRBV12-3 or TRBV12-4 with TRBJ2-5; D uncertain. The length of the CDR3 is 13 residues. Trimming removed 7 bases at V and 5 bases at J, with 14 bases between. The chain's CDR3 is CASNSGPGETQYF. Written as DNA, the CDR3 is TGTGCCAGCAACAGTGGACCTGGGGAGACCCAGTACTTC.

This clonotype was seen a handful of times. The V gene is TRBV7-3, the J gene TRBJ2-1; TRBD2 matches 7 bases. Germline V gene data show CDR1 as SGHTA and CDR2 as FQGTGA. The CDR3 runs to 14 residues. Trimming cost V 5 bases and J 5 bases; bases outside gene matches: 6. CDR3 sequence reads: CASSLSREDNEQFF. In nucleotides, the CDR3 is TGTGCCAGCAGCCTCTCCCGGGAGGACAATGAGCAGTTCTTC.

The V gene is TRBV28, the J gene TRBJ2-3; the match to TRBD2 covers 8 bases. V shed 1 base, J shed 1 base, and the junction held 1 base outside the gene matches. The V gene's germline CDR1 is MDHEN and CDR2 SYDVKM. The CDR3 is made up of 15 amino acids. The CDR3 DNA follows: TGTGCCAGCAGTTTATCGGGACTAGGCACAGATACGCAGTATTTT. This translates into CASSLSGLGTDTQYF.

This clonotype occurred a few times. The rearrangement joins TRBV20-1 to TRBJ2-7; no clear D. The V gene lost 7 bases and the J gene lost 1 base, with 14 bases spanning the gap. Germline V gene lookup returns CDR1 DFQATT and CDR2 SNEGSKA (reference sequence). The CDR3 runs 13 residues. CDR3 in amino acids: CSVLPVESYEQYF. The CDR3 coding sequence is TGCAGTGTCCTCCCTGTTGAATCCTACGAGCAGTACTTC.

Worth noting for this clonotype: Being one base from a much bigger clone, this may be a read error. This sequence joins TRBV3-1 and TRBJ2-7, with 13 bases fitting TRBD2. Germline V gene sequence: CDR1 LGHDT, CDR2 YNNKEL (reference sequence). The CDR3 has 15 amino acids. The CDR3 nucleotides read TGTGCCAGCAGCAATAGGACTAGCGGGAGTTACGAGCTGTACTTC. Translated: CASSNRTSGSYELYF.

This clonotype showed up just a few times. CDR3 nucleotides: TGTGCCAGCAGCTCTCCGGACGTTATCAACTATGGCTACACCTTC. Protein sequence: CASSSPDVINYGYTF. The V and J genes are TRBV7-8 and TRBJ1-2; no clear D gene. V was clipped by 4 bases and J by 2 bases, with 14 bases between them. The germline V gene encodes CDR1 SGHVS and CDR2 FQNEAQ. The CDR3 has 15 residues.